These 16 T cell receptor beta chains were sequenced from one sample in a study of cytomegalovirus exposure and HLA in healthy donors. PCR involved 60 Vbeta and 13 Jbeta primers. Only in-frame clones appear in the TCRdb table, and some are missing; sequencing was by immunoSEQ multiplex PCR. Recorded for this sample: some 130,000 clones. The sample consisted of PBMCs. The receptors shown here come from a man between 18 and 29 years old in good health and CMV-seronegative.

CDR3 protein: CASSQGPSGAYNEQFF. CDR3 DNA sequence: TGTGCCAGCAGCCAAGGGCCTAGCGGAGCTTACAATGAGCAGTTCTTC. The chain carries TRBV4-2 and TRBJ2-1, with 7 bases fitting TRBD2. V lost 1 base and J lost 4; bases outside the gene matches: 7. The CDR3 has 16 residues. Germline CDR1 and CDR2: LGHNA and YNFKEQ.

V usage is TRBV21-1 and J usage is TRBJ1-3; TRBD1 reflects the table's D call only, with no check against the DNA. TRBV21-1 is an annotated pseudogene. The CDR3 is 15 amino acids. DNA for the CDR3: TGTGCCAGCAGCAAGGGGCAGGGTGTCGGAAACACCATATATTTT. Protein product: CASSKGQGVGNTIYF.

This rearrangement joins TRBV29-1 to TRBJ2-1, with D possibly matching TRBD2 (6 bases). The V gene lost 3 bases and the J gene lost 1 base, with 7 bases spanning the gap. The germline V gene has CDR1 SQVTM and CDR2 ANQGSEA. The CDR3 runs to 13 residues. In DNA form, the CDR3 reads TGCAGCGTTGACGGAGGGTCCTACAATGAGCAGTTCTTC. Translating gives CSVDGGSYNEQFF.

This chain links TRBV14 with TRBJ2-7; 7 bases map to TRBD2. V trimming: 1 base; J trimming: 4 bases; junction bases outside the gene matches: 4. Per germline, CDR1 SGHDN and CDR2 FVKESK. The CDR3 spans 14 residues. Here the CDR3 reads CASSQGPAGYEQYF. The CDR3 DNA reads as TGTGCCAGCAGCCAAGGTCCAGCGGGATACGAGCAGTACTTC.

This chain uses TRBV5-4 with TRBJ1-2; 7 positions agree with TRBD1. The CDR3 has 14 amino acids. V dropped 4 bases and J dropped 6; count of bases not matched to a gene: 9. Per the germline V gene, CDR1 is SGHNT and CDR2 is YYREEE (reference sequence). This CDR3 is CASSANRGTNGYTF. The CDR3 DNA is TGTGCCAGCAGCGCGAACAGGGGCACCAATGGCTACACCTTC.

V usage is TRBV28 and J usage is TRBJ2-5, with 9 bases aligning to TRBD1. The CDR3 totals 14 residues. The trim removed 7 bases at V and 4 bases at J, leaving 7 bases unmatched. Germline V gives CDR1 MDHEN, CDR2 SYDVKM. CDR3 amino acids: CASTHRGQGETQYF. DNA of the CDR3: TGTGCCAGCACACACAGGGGGCAAGGAGAGACCCAGTACTTC. The full variable domain, in which reference TRBV28 and TRBJ2-5 provide the parts outside the CDR3, is DVKVTQSSRYLVKRTGEKVFLECVQDMDHENMFWYRQDPGLGLRLIYFSYDVKMKEKGDIPEGYSVSREKKERFSLILESASTNQTSMYLCASTHRGQGETQYFGPGTRLLVL.

The rearrangement joins TRBV7-2 to TRBJ2-7; D unresolved. Germline V gives CDR1 SGHTA, CDR2 FQGNSA. The CDR3 has 12 residues. Trimming shortened V by 2 bases and J by 6 bases, and 8 bases separated the two germline ends. The CDR3 loop is CASSLNIGEQYF. For the CDR3, the DNA is TGTGCCAGCAGCTTAAATATCGGCGAGCAGTACTTC. Complete variable domain (other parts from reference TRBV7-2 and TRBJ2-7): GAGVSQSPSNKVTEKGKDVELRCDPISGHTALYWYRQSLGQGLEFLIYFQGNSAPDKSGLPSDRFSAERTGGSVSTLTIQRTQQEDSAVYLCASSLNIGEQYFGPGTRLTVT.

This sequence joins TRBV9 and TRBJ2-1; 13 nucleotides agree with TRBD2. J lost 1 base, V lost 0 bases, and 10 bases had no gene match. The germline V gene has CDR1 SGDLS and CDR2 YYNGEE. The CDR3 runs 20 residues. The CDR3 DNA sequence: TGTGCCAGCAGCGTAGGGACTAGCGGGAGAGGATCTTGGTCCTACAATGAGCAGTTCTTC. Encoded protein: CASSVGTSGRGSWSYNEQFF.

V is TRBV10-2 and J is TRBJ2-1, with a possible D match to TRBD1 (6 bases). The CDR3 sequence is 15 residues long. The germline V gene has CDR1 WSHSY and CDR2 SAAADI. V was trimmed by 5 bases and J by 0 bases, leaving 11 bases between them. The CDR3 DNA follows: TGCGCCAGCAGTTATACAGGGAGCTCCTACAATGAGCAGTTCTTC. It specifies CASSYTGSSYNEQFF.

The chain carries TRBV6-5 and TRBJ2-7; D remains unclear. The ends were cut back, 0 bases at V and 6 bases at J, with 6 bases in the middle. This CDR3 comprises 12 residues. Germline V lookup: CDR1 MNHEY, CDR2 SVGAGI. The CDR3 protein is CASSYSLGEQYF. CDR3 DNA: TGTGCCAGCAGTTACTCCCTCGGCGAGCAGTACTTC.

V gene TRBV29-1 combines with J gene TRBJ2-3; 8 nucleotides match TRBD2. V dropped 4 bases and J dropped 5; count of bases not matched to a gene: 5. This CDR3 has 13 amino acids. CDR1 is SQVTM, CDR2 ANQGSEA, per germline. CDR3 in DNA: TGCAGCGTTGTTCGGGGGGGACTAGATACGCAGTATTTT. Encoded protein: CSVVRGGLDTQYF.

The genes are TRBV11-2 and TRBJ2-3, with 8 bases fitting TRBD1. Per the germline V gene, CDR1 is SGHAT and CDR2 is FQNNGV. V shed 2 bases, J shed 2 bases, and the junction held 9 bases outside the gene matches. The CDR3 spans 17 residues. Here the CDR3 DNA reads TGTGCCAGCAGCTTACGGCCGGACAGGGTCTTCACAGATACGCAGTATTTT. Translation: CASSLRPDRVFTDTQYF.

The chain uses TRBV7-9 and TRBJ2-7, with 9 bases matching TRBD1. The CDR3 extends over 15 amino acids. The junction had 8 bases not matched to a gene; V was cut back by 4 bases and J by 4 bases. Germline CDR1 SEHNR, CDR2 FQNEAQ (reference sequence). DNA for the CDR3: TGTGCCAGCAGCTCGCCGGACAGGGGAAAATACGAGCAGTACTTC. Residues: CASSSPDRGKYEQYF.

The chain uses TRBV29-1 and TRBJ1-2, with D maybe TRBD1 (5 bases). In germline, CDR1 is SQVTM, CDR2 ANQGSEA. The CDR3 extends over 14 amino acids. V lost 0 bases to trimming and J lost 8 bases, with 16 bases between them. The CDR3 DNA reads TGCAGCGTTGAAGATCCCACGGGACTAGGCGGCTACACCTTC. Protein product: CSVEDPTGLGGYTF. The full variable domain, its missing parts supplied by reference TRBV29-1 and TRBJ1-2, is SAVISQKPSRDICQRGTSLTIQCQVDSQVTMMFWYRQQPGQSLTLIATANQGSEATYESGFVIDKFPISRPNLTFSTLTVSNMSPEDSSIYLCSVEDPTGLGGYTFGSGTRLTVV.

The rearrangement uses TRBV21-1 and TRBJ1-6. TRBV21-1 is termed a pseudogene. The CDR3 loop spans 17 amino acids. CDR3 DNA: TGTGCCAGCAGCAAAGTTCGCCGGAGCTCCTATAATTCACCCCTCCACTTT. Protein sequence: CASSKVRRSSYNSPLHF.

The V gene is TRBV19, the J gene TRBJ1-1; 7 nucleotides agree with TRBD1. The V and J ends lost 3 bases and 7 bases, in that order; junction bases with no gene match: 2. From germline, CDR1 is LNHDA and CDR2 SQIVND (reference sequence). This CDR3 is 12 amino acids long. CDR3: CASSIGTVEAFF. The CDR3 DNA reads TGTGCCAGTAGTATCGGGACAGTTGAAGCTTTCTTT.